This T cell receptor beta chain was sequenced for a study of naive and memory T cell subsets. From the second PCR step, alpha and beta chains were amplified apart. An equimolar mix of two oligonucleotides served as the beta constant-region primer for TRBC1 and TRBC2. TCRdb analysed the UMI-ligation and nested PCR reads with MiXCR anew, one entry per CDR3 protein. The sample shows some 100,000 distinct CDR3 sequences, roughly 7% of them seen only once. The germline V gene encodes CDR1 SEHNR and CDR2 FQNEAQ (reference sequence). This CDR3 comprises 14 residues. V was clipped by 8 bases and J by 1 base, with 13 bases between them.

Sequenced sample: central memory CD4+ T cells from blood. The rearrangement links TRBV7-9 to TRBJ2-3; TRBD2 might be the D (6 bases). The TCR comes from a human donor in good health. CDR3 nucleotides: TGTGCCAGCCTAATGGAGGGACGCACAGATACGCAGTATTTT. As protein: CASLMEGRTDTQYF.